Below, 16 T cell receptor beta chains from the same sample are listed, as sequenced in a study of cytomegalovirus exposure and HLA in healthy donors. The protocol was immunoSEQ multiplex PCR, while the TCRdb copy is restricted to in-frame clones and leaves out a portion. The data contain under 200,000 clones, roughly nine tenths of them seen just once; the ten biggest clones take up roughly 3%. The sequencing input was PBMCs. The receptors derive from a woman between 18 and 29 years old in good health and CMV-seropositive.

The V and J genes are TRBV28 and TRBJ2-1; no reliable D call. Trimming shortened V by 7 bases and J by 4 bases, and 14 bases separated the two germline ends. CDR1 and CDR2 from the germline V gene are MDHEN and SYDVKM. The CDR3 is 14 amino acids. The CDR3 sequence: CASISPVRYNEQFF. CDR3 nucleotides: TGTGCCAGCATCTCACCGGTTCGTTACAATGAGCAGTTCTTC.

The chain joins TRBV18 to TRBJ1-1; 9 positions match TRBD1. The CDR3 extends over 13 amino acids. In germline, CDR1 is KGHSH, CDR2 LQKENI. The V gene end was trimmed by 1 base and the J gene end by 7 bases; junction bases not matched to a gene: 1. CDR3 loop: CASSPRTGVEAFF. Here the CDR3 DNA reads TGTGCCAGCTCACCACGGACAGGGGTTGAAGCTTTCTTT.

This sequence joins TRBV7-2 and TRBJ2-5, with 10 bases aligning to TRBD1. Germline V CDR1 and CDR2: SGHTA, FQGNSA. V was clipped by 1 base and J by 2 bases; unmatched bases: 1. CDR3 length: 15 amino acids. The chain's CDR3 is CASSLVDRGQETQYF. The CDR3 DNA reads as TGTGCCAGCAGCTTAGTGGACAGGGGGCAAGAGACCCAGTACTTC.

The rearrangement uses TRBV7-2 and TRBJ1-2, with 10 bases that match TRBD1. V lost 5 bases, J lost 5 bases, and 11 bases stayed unmatched. CDR1 and CDR2 from the germline V gene are SGHTA and FQGNSA. The CDR3 extends over 16 amino acids. The CDR3 reads CASSNRDRGMGYGYTF. The CDR3 coding sequence is TGTGCCAGCAGCAACCGGGACAGGGGTATGGGGTATGGCTACACCTTC.

J is TRBJ2-7 and V is TRBV6-6; 7 bases align to TRBD2. V gave up 4 bases and J gave up 4 bases; unmatched junction bases: 10. Germline loops: CDR1 MNHNY, CDR2 SVGAGI (reference sequence). CDR3 length equals 15 residues. The CDR3 protein is CASSSVASLAYEQYF. CDR3 DNA sequence: TGTGCCAGCAGTTCCGTTGCCTCACTAGCGTACGAGCAGTACTTC.

CDR3 sequence (DNA): TGTGCCAGCAGCTTAGGACTGTTTCCTTCTAACTATGGCTACACCTTC. Residues: CASSLGLFPSNYGYTF. V usage is TRBV7-6 and J usage is TRBJ1-2; D is uncertain. CDR3 length: 16 amino acids. Per germline, CDR1 SGHVS and CDR2 FNYEAQ. Trimming stripped 1 base from V and 0 bases from J, with 12 bases between.

This clone was detected once. The CDR3 loop is CASGGTLASPWNEQFF. In DNA form, the CDR3 reads TGTGCCAGCGGGGGAACCCTAGCGTCTCCTTGGAATGAGCAGTTCTTC. The chain joins TRBV9 to TRBJ2-1; D possibly corresponds to TRBD2 (6 bases). Germline loops: CDR1 SGDLS, CDR2 YYNGEE. There are 16 residues in the CDR3. Trimming stripped 7 bases from V and 7 bases from J, with 24 bases between.

The CDR3 coding sequence is TGTGCCAGCAGCAAGTACAGTTCGACAGATACGCAGTATTTT. This translates into CASSKYSSTDTQYF. The chain joins TRBV13 to TRBJ2-3, with D unresolved. The length of the CDR3 is 14 residues. The germline V gene has CDR1 PRHDT and CDR2 FYEKMQ (reference sequence). V dropped 5 bases and J dropped 3 bases, with 12 bases sitting between them.

The chain links TRBV7-2 to TRBJ1-4, with TRBD1 as a possible D gene (5 bases). This CDR3 is built from 15 residues. Per germline, CDR1 SGHTA and CDR2 FQGNSA. V was pared by 1 base and J by 5 bases, with 11 bases between. The CDR3 sequence: CASSLGPGPNEKLFF. Written as DNA, the CDR3 is TGTGCCAGCAGCTTAGGTCCAGGGCCAAATGAAAAACTGTTTTTT.

The V and J genes are TRBV14 and TRBJ2-7, with TRBD1 matching 8 bases. Germline trimming cut 4 bases from V and 1 base from J; bases unmatched to any gene: 6. Germline V gives CDR1 SGHDN, CDR2 FVKESK. CDR3 length equals 15 residues. The CDR3 sequence: CASSRRDRNSYEQYF. In DNA, the CDR3 is TGTGCCAGCAGCCGCCGGGACAGGAATTCCTACGAGCAGTACTTC. The variable domain in full, with the rest retrieved from reference TRBV14 and TRBJ2-7, is EAGVTQFPSHSVIEKGQTVTLRCDPISGHDNLYWYRRVMGKEIKFLLHFVKESKQDESGMPNNRFLAERTGGTYSTLKVQPAELEDSGVYFCASSRRDRNSYEQYFGPGTRLTVT.

The gene calls are TRBV7-6 and TRBJ2-7; 13 bases map to TRBD2. Trimming cost V 2 bases and J 5 bases; bases outside gene matches: 6. Germline loops: CDR1 SGHVS, CDR2 FNYEAQ. The CDR3 loop spans 16 amino acids. The CDR3: CASSLTRTSGGHEQYF. The DNA for the CDR3 is TGTGCCAGCAGCTTAACCAGGACTAGCGGGGGACACGAGCAGTACTTC.

J is TRBJ2-2 and V is TRBV14; a weak D match, TRBD2 (5 bases). Germline values: CDR1 SGHDN, CDR2 FVKESK. The V gene lost 3 bases and the J gene lost 0 bases, with 11 bases spanning the gap. The CDR3 is made up of 16 amino acids. The CDR3 protein is CASSQRTRANTGELFF. In DNA form, the CDR3 reads TGTGCCAGCAGCCAGAGGACTCGAGCGAACACCGGGGAGCTGTTTTTT.

The rearrangement joins TRBV18 to TRBJ1-2; 8 positions agree with TRBD1. The V gene end was trimmed by 5 bases and the J gene end by 6 bases; junction bases not matched to a gene: 5. Germline V CDR1 and CDR2: KGHSH, LQKENI. The CDR3 is 13 residues long. CDR3 residues: CASSYRGFDGYTF. The CDR3 DNA follows: TGTGCCAGCTCATACAGGGGGTTTGATGGCTACACCTTC.

V usage is TRBV7-9 and J usage is TRBJ2-3, with D unclear. Trimming stripped 5 bases from V and 2 bases from J, with 5 bases between. The CDR3 loop spans 12 amino acids. From germline, CDR1 is SEHNR and CDR2 FQNEAQ (reference sequence). The CDR3 DNA is TGTGCCAGCAGCGCAGTCACAGATACGCAGTATTTT. Its protein product is CASSAVTDTQYF. Full variable domain (rest looked up from reference TRBV7-9 and TRBJ2-3): DTGVSQNPRHKITKRGQNVTFRCDPISEHNRLYWYRQTLGQGPEFLTYFQNEAQLEKSRLLSDRFSAERPKGSFSTLEIQRTEQGDSAMYLCASSAVTDTQYFGPGTRLTVL.

This clone was picked up a small number of times. The chain uses TRBV9 and TRBJ2-7, with 11 bases that match TRBD2. CDR3 size: 14 residues. Germline lookup yields CDR1 SGDLS and CDR2 YYNGEE. The V segment lost 3 bases and the J segment 7 bases; nucleotides outside the gene matches: 6. In DNA, the CDR3 is TGTGCCAGCAGCGCGAGACTAGCGGGACAGGAGCAGTACTTC. Translation: CASSARLAGQEQYF.

V usage is TRBV7-2 and J usage is TRBJ2-5; the D is unclear. The CDR3 runs to 12 residues. CDR1 is SGHTA and CDR2 is FQGNSA in the germline V gene. Trimming pared 2 bases from V and 6 bases from J, leaving 7 bases between. The CDR3 nucleotides are TGTGCCAGCAGCTTACCCAAGCAGACCCAGTACTTC. It specifies CASSLPKQTQYF.